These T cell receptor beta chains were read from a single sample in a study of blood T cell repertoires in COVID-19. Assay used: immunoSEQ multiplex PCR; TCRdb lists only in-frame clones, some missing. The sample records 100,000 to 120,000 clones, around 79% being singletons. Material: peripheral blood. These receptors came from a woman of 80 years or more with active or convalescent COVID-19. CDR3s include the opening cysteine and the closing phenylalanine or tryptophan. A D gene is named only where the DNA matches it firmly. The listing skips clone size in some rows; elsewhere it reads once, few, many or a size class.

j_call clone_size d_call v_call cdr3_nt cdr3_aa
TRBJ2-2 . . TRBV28 TGTGCCAGCAGCCCTGCTGGGCAGGCCCACACCGGGGAGCTGTTTTTT CASSPAGQAHTGELFF
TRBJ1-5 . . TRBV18 TGTGCCAGCTCCTTCACCCCGGTTCTTGGGGGCCCGAATCAGCCCCAGCATTTT CASSFTPVLGGPNQPQHF
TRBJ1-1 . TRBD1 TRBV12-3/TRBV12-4 TGTGCCAGCAGTTGGGACAGCACTGAAGCTTTCTTT CASSWDSTEAFF
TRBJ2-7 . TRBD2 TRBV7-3 TGTGCCAGCCGACCGGGACTAGCGTTCCACGAGCAGTACTTC CASRPGLAFHEQYF
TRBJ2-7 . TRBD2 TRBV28 TGTGCCAGCAGTTCGGGGACTAGCGGTACCTACGAGCAGTACTTC CASSSGTSGTYEQYF
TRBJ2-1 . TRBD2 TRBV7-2 TGTGCCAGCACCCTAACTAGCGGGACCTACAATGAGCAGTTCTTC CASTLTSGTYNEQFF
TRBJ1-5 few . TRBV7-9 TGTGCCAGCAGCTTACGGGGTCAGCCCCAGCATTTT CASSLRGQPQHF
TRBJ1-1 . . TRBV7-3 TGTGCCAGCAGCTTATATGGGGTAGGAGGGAACACTGAAGCTTTCTTT CASSLYGVGGNTEAFF
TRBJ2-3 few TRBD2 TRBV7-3 TGTGCCAGCAGCTCCGGACTAGCTACAGATACGCAGTATTTT CASSSGLATDTQYF
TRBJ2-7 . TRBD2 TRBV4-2 TGTGCCAGCAGCCAAGGACGGGAGGAGTACGAGCAGTACTTC CASSQGREEYEQYF
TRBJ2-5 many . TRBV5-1 TGCGCCAGCAGCTTACTAGGAAACCAAGAGACCCAGTACTTC CASSLLGNQETQYF
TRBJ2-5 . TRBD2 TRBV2 TGTGCCAGCAGTCCAAGGGGGCTAGCGGGAGCTGGAGAGACCCAGTACTTC CASSPRGLAGAGETQYF
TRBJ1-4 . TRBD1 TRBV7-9 TGTGCCAGCAGCCGGGACAGGGGCAATGAAAAACTGTTTTTT CASSRDRGNEKLFF
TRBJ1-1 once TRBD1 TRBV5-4 TGTGCCAGCAGGGAAGGACAGGCGAACACTGAAGCTTTCTTT CASREGQANTEAFF
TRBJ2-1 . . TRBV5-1 TGCGCCAGCAGCCCCTTAGCGGAATCCTCCTACAATGAGCAGTTCTTC CASSPLAESSYNEQFF
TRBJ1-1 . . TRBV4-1 TGCGCCAGCAGCCAAAAGGGAGGTTTGAACACTGAAGCTTTCTTT CASSQKGGLNTEAFF
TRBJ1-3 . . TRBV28 TGTGCCAGCAGCGAACAGAGCTCTGGAAACACCATATATTTT CASSEQSSGNTIYF
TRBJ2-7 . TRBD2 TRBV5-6 TGTGCCAGCAGCTCACTAGCGGAGCGCTACGAGCAGTACTTC CASSSLAERYEQYF
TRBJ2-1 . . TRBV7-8 TGTGCCAGCAGCACCCCAACTCGAAAACGTCTCTACAATGAGCAGTTCTTC CASSTPTRKRLYNEQFF
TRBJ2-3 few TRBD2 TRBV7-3 TGTGCCAGCAGCTTTGGGCGGGAGCCCGATACGCAGTATTTT CASSFGREPDTQYF
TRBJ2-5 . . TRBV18 TGTGCCAGCTCACTCTTCACACAAGAGACCCAGTACTTC CASSLFTQETQYF
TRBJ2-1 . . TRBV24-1 TGTGCCACCAGTGATTTGCCTCGCGACAATGAGCAGTTCTTC CATSDLPRDNEQFF
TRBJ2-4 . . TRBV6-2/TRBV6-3 TGTGCCAGCAGTTACCTGGCCAGTCGGGGAGCCAAAAACATTCAGTACTTC CASSYLASRGAKNIQYF
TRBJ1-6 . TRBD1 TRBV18 TGTGCCAGCTCACCCGACAGGGGGCTCGGTTTGCCCCTCCACTTT CASSPDRGLGLPLHF
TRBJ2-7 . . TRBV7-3 TGTGCCAGCAGCTTGGGGCCTGCCGATGCGCAGTACTTC CASSLGPADAQYF
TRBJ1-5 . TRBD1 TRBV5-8 TGTGCCAGCAGCTTCTACGGGACAGCCTATCAGCCCCAGCATTTT CASSFYGTAYQPQHF
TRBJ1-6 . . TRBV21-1 TGTGCCAGCAGCATGGACTGGGATGGGAATTCACCCCTCCACTTT CASSMDWDGNSPLHF
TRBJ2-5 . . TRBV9 TGTGCCAGCAGCGTAGTGGACGGGAAAGAGACCCAGTACTTC CASSVVDGKETQYF
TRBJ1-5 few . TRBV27 TGTGCCAGCAGTCAAACAAATCAGCCCCAGCATTTT CASSQTNQPQHF
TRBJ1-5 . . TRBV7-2 TGTGCCAGCAGCTTTCTCCCAGGTTCAACCCCAAATCAGCCCCAGCATTTT CASSFLPGSTPNQPQHF
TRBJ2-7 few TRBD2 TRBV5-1 TGCGCCAGCAGCCCCGGGACTAGCGGATACTACGAGCAGTACTTC CASSPGTSGYYEQYF
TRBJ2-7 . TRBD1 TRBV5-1 TGCGCCAGCAGCCCTGCGCCGGGACAGGCCTCCTCCTACGAGCAGTACTTC CASSPAPGQASSYEQYF
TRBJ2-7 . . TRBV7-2 TGTGCCAGCAGCCCCCGACACCTATTCCCGAGTGAGCAGTACTTC CASSPRHLFPSEQYF
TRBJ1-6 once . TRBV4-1 TGCGCCAGCAGCCATCTACAGGGAGGGAATTCACCCCTCCACTTT CASSHLQGGNSPLHF
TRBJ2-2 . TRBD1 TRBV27 TGTGCCAGCAGTCGACAGGGGAGCACCGGGGAGCTGTTTTTT CASSRQGSTGELFF
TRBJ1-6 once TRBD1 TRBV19 TGTGCCAGTAGTGGACGGACAGGGTATAATTCACCCCTCCACTTT CASSGRTGYNSPLHF
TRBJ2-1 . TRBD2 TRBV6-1 TGTGCCAGCAGTGGAGCACTAGCGGGATCCTACAATGAGCAGTTCTTC CASSGALAGSYNEQFF
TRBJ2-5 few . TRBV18 TGTGCCAGCTCACCCTACCGGGACAAACTACAAGAGACCCAGTACTTC CASSPYRDKLQETQYF
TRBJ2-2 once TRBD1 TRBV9 TGTGCCAGCAGGAAGGGACAGGGTAACACCGGGGAGCTGTTTTTT CASRKGQGNTGELFF